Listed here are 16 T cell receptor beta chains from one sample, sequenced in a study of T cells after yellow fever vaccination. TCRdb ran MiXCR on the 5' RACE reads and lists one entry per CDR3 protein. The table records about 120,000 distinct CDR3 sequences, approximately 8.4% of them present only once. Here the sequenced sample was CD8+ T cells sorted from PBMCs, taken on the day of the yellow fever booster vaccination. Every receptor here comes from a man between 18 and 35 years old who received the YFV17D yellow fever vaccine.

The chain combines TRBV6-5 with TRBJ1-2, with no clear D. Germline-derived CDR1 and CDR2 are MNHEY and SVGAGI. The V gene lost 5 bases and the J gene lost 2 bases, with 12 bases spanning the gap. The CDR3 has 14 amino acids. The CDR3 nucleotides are TGTGCCAGCAGTCATCCTGACGGAAACTATGGCTACACCTTC. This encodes CASSHPDGNYGYTF.

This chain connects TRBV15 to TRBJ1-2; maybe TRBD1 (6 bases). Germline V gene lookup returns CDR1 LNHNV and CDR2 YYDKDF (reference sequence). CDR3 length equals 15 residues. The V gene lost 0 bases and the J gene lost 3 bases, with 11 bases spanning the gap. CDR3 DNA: TGTGCCACCAGCAGAGAAATCAGGGGCGACTATGGCTACACCTTC. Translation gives CATSREIRGDYGYTF.

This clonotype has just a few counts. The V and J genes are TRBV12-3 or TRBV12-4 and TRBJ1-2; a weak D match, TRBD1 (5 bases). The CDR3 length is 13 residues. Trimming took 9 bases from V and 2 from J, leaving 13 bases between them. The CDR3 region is CASLDGQNYGYTF. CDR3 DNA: TGTGCCAGTTTAGACGGACAAAACTATGGCTACACCTTC.

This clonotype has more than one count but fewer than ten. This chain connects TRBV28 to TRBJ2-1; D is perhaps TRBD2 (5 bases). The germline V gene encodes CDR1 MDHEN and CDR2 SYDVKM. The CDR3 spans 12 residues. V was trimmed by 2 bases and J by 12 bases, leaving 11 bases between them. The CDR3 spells CASSLPGMGQFF. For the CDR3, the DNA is TGTGCCAGCAGTTTACCCGGGATGGGGCAGTTCTTC.

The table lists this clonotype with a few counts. CDR3 DNA: TGTGCCAGCAGGACCGTGTCAGGGGGCTACGAGCAGTACGTC. Residues: CASRTVSGGYEQYV. The chain carries TRBV6-2 or TRBV6-3 and TRBJ2-7; 7 bases agree with TRBD1. Germline CDR1 and CDR2: MNHEY and SVGEGT. CDR3 length: 14 amino acids. The ends lost 6 bases at V and 3 bases at J; junction bases unmatched: 8.

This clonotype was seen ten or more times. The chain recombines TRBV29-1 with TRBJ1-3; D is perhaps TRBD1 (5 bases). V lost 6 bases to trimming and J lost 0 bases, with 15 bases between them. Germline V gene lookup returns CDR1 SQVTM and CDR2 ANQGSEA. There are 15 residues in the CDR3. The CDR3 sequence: CSVWGTDTSGNTIYF. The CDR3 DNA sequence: TGCAGCGTCTGGGGGACGGACACCTCTGGAAACACCATATATTTT.

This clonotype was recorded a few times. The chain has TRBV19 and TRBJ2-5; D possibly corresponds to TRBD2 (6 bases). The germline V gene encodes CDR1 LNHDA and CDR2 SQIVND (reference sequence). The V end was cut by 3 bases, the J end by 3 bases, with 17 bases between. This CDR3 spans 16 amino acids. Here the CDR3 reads CASSMLKQGGKETQYF. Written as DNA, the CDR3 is TGTGCCAGTAGTATGTTGAAGCAGGGAGGCAAAGAGACCCAGTACTTC.

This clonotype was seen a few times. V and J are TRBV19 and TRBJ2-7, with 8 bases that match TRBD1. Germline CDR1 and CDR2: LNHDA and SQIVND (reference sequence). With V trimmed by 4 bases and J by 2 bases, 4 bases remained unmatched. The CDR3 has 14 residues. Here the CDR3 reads CASSRQGTPYEQYV. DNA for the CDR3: TGTGCCAGTAGTAGACAGGGGACTCCCTACGAGCAGTACGTC.

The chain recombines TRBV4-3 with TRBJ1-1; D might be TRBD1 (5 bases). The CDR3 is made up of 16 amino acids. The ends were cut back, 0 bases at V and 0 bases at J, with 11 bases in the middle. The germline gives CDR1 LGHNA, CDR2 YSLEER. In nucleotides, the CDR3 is TGCGCCAGCAGCCAAGACGGGGCAGACTTGAACACTGAAGCTTTCTTT. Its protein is CASSQDGADLNTEAFF.

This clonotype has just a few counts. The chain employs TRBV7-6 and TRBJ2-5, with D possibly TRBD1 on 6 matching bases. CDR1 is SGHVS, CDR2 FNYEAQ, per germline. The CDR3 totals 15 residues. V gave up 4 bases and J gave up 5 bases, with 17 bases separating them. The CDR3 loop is CASSSTGGLYETQYF. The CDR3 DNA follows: TGTGCCAGCAGCTCCACTGGGGGCCTTTACGAGACCCAGTACTTC. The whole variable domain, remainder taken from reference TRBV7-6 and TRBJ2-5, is GAGVSQSPRYKVTKRGQDVALRCDPISGHVSLYWYRQALGQGPEFLTYFNYEAQQDKSGLPNDRFSAERPEGSISTLTIQRTEQRDSAMYRCASSSTGGLYETQYFGPGTRLLVL.

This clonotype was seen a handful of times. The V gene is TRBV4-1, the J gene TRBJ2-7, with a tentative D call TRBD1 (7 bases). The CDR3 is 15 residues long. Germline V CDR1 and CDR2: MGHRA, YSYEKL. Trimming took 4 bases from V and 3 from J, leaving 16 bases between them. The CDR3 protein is CASSRAGQLNYEQYF. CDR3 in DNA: TGCGCCAGCAGCCGGGCGGGACAGCTAAACTACGAGCAGTACTTC.

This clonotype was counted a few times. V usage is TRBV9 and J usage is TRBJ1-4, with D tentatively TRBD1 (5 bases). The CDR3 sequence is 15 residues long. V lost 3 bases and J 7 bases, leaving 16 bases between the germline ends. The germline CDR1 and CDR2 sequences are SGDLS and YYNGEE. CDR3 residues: CASSGGGAAFEKLFF. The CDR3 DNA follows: TGTGCCAGCAGCGGCGGCGGGGCCGCCTTTGAAAAACTGTTTTTT.

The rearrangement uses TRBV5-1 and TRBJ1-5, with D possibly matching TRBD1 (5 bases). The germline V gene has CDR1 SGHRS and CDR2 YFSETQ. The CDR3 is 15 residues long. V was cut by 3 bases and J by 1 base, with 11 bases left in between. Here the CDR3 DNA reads TGCGCCAGCAGCTCCACAGGAGCCAGCAATCAGCCCCAGCATTTT. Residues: CASSSTGASNQPQHF.

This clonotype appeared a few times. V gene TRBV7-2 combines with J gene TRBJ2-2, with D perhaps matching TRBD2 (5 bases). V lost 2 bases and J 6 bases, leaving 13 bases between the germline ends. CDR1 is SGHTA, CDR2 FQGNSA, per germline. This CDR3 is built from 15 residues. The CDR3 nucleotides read TGTGCCAGCAGCTTAAGCGGCACATGGGCCGGGGAGCTGTTTTTT. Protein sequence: CASSLSGTWAGELFF.

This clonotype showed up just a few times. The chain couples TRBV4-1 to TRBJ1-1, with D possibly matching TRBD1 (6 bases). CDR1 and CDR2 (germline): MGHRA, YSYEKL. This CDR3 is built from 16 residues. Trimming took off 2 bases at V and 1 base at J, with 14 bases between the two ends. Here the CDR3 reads CASSQTQQGRNTEAFF. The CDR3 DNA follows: TGCGCCAGCAGCCAAACCCAACAGGGAAGGAACACTGAAGCTTTCTTT.

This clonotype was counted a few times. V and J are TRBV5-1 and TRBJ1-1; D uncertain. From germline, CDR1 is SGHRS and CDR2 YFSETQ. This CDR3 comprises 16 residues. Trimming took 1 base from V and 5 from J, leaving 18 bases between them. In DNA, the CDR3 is TGCGCCAGCAGCTTGCGTCTAGAACAGCCGAAGACTGAAGCTTTCTTT. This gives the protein CASSLRLEQPKTEAFF.